This TCR beta chain was observed in a study of T cells of healthy individuals. This clonotype has a handful of counts. The length of the CDR3 is 13 residues. The V and J ends lost 2 bases and 6 bases respectively, with 11 bases between them. Germline CDR1 reads MDHEN; CDR2 reads SYDVKM. TCRdb ran MiXCR on the 5' RACE reads and lists one entry per CDR3 protein. Of roughly 87,000 distinct CDR3 sequences in the sample, approximately 18% are singletons; the top ten hold about 6%. This rearrangement joins TRBV28 to TRBJ2-7; D gene unclear. The origin of this receptor is a human donor in good health. This chain's CDR3 is CASSLVRKGEQYF. The DNA of the CDR3 is TGTGCCAGCAGTTTAGTCCGAAAGGGCGAGCAGTACTTC.